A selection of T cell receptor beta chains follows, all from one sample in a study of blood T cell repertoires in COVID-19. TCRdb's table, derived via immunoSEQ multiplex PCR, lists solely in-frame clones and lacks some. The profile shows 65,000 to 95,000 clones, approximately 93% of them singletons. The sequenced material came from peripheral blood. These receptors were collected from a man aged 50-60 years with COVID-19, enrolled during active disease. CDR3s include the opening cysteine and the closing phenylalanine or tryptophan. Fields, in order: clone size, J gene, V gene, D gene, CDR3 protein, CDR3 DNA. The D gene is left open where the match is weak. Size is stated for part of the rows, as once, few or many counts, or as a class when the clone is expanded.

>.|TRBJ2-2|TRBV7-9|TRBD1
CASSFSAAGGTGELFF
TGTGCCAGCAGCTTTTCCGCGGCAGGGGGCACCGGGGAGCTGTTTTTT
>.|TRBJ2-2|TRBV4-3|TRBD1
CASSSHFWTGHSANTGELFF
TGCGCCAGCAGCTCCCATTTTTGGACAGGACATTCTGCGAACACCGGGGAGCTGTTTTTT
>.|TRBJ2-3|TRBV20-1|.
CSASTRGSTDTQYF
TGCAGTGCTAGTACCCGGGGGAGCACAGATACGCAGTATTTT
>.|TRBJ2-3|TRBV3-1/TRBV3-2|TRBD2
CASSGRAPDTQYF
TGTGCCAGCAGTGGGAGGGCCCCAGATACGCAGTATTTT
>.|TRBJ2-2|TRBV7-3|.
CASSQAGANTGELFF
TGTGCCAGCAGCCAAGCCGGAGCCAACACCGGGGAGCTGTTTTTT
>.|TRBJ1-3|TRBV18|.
CASSRNGGPVRSSGNTIYF
TGTGCCAGCTCACGAAATGGAGGGCCGGTCCGCAGCTCTGGAAACACCATATATTTT
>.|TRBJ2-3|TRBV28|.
CASSLTDTQYF
TGTGCCAGCAGTCTCACAGATACGCAGTATTTT
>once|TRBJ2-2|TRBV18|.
CASSPRRENTGELFF
TGTGCCAGCTCACCTCGACGGGAGAACACCGGGGAGCTGTTTTTT
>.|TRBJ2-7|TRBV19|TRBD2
CASRQRGSYEQYF
TGTGCCAGTAGGCAGCGGGGGAGCTACGAGCAGTACTTC
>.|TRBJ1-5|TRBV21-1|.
CASSMAEGISHQPQHF
TGTGCCAGCAGCATGGCCGAGGGTATTTCCCATCAGCCCCAGCATTTT
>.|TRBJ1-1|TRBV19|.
CASSTQGISTEAFF
TGTGCCAGTAGTACGCAGGGGATATCCACTGAAGCTTTCTTT
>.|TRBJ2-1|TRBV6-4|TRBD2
CASSEETSGSGEQFF
TGTGCCAGCAGTGAAGAGACTAGCGGGAGCGGTGAGCAGTTCTTC
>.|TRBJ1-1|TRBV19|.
CASSPIAGNTEAFF
TGTGCCAGTAGTCCCATCGCGGGGAACACTGAAGCTTTCTTT
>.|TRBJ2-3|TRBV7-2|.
CASSLVLVGAPDTQYF
TGTGCCAGCAGCTTAGTTCTGGTCGGAGCTCCAGATACGCAGTATTTT
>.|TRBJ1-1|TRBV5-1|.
CASSSGQNTEAFF
TGCGCCAGCAGCTCCGGACAGAACACTGAAGCTTTCTTT
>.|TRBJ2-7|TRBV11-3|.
CASSTGHSYEQYF
TGTGCCAGCAGCACAGGACACTCCTACGAGCAGTACTTC
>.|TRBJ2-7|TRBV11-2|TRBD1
CASSLAGTGIYEQYF
TGTGCCAGCAGCTTAGCCGGGACAGGGATCTACGAGCAGTACTTC
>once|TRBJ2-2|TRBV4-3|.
CASSTRLPTGELFF
TGCGCCAGCAGCACGCGCCTCCCTACCGGGGAGCTGTTTTTT
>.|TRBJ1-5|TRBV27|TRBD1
CASSGTGGDQPQHF
TGTGCCAGCAGTGGGACAGGGGGCGATCAGCCCCAGCATTTT
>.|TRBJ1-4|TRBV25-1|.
CASSDPRQGSEKLFF
TGTGCCAGCAGTGACCCCAGGCAGGGAAGCGAAAAACTGTTTTTT
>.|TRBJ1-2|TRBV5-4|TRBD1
CASSSDPGQLFYGYTF
TGTGCCAGCAGCTCAGACCCGGGACAGCTCTTCTATGGCTACACCTTC
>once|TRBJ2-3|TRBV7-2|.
CASSLAPLRATDTQYF
TGTGCCAGCAGCTTAGCTCCTCTGCGGGCTACAGATACGCAGTATTTT
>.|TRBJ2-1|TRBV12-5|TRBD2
CASGLRGTSGSWVNEQFF
TGTGCTAGTGGTCTTCGTGGGACTAGCGGGAGTTGGGTTAATGAGCAGTTCTTC
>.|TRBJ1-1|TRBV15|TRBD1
CATSMRTGKNTEAFF
TGTGCCACCAGCATGCGGACAGGGAAGAACACTGAAGCTTTCTTT
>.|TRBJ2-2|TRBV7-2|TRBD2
CASSRSGRASGELFF
TGTGCCAGCAGTCGTAGCGGGAGGGCCTCCGGGGAGCTGTTTTTT
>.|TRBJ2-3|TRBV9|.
CASSVASATDTQYF
TGTGCCAGCAGCGTGGCTAGCGCCACAGATACGCAGTATTTT
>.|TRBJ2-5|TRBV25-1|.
CASFSDSSRETQYF
TGTGCCAGCTTTTCGGACTCATCAAGAGAGACCCAGTACTTC
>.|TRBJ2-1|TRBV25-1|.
CASSPMGSGEQFF
TGTGCCAGCAGCCCCATGGGTAGCGGAGAGCAGTTCTTC
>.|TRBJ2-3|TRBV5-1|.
CASSSLSTSLGTDTQYF
TGCGCCAGCAGCTCACTTTCAACTAGCCTCGGCACAGATACGCAGTATTTT